Following are 2 T cell receptor beta chains from one sample sequenced in a study of OX40 agonist ivuxolimab in advanced cancers. TCRdb's copy holds only in-frame clones and misses some; the assay was immunoSEQ multiplex PCR. The sample gives approximately 28,000 clones, about 90% of which show up once; roughly 21% is in the top ten. The sequences come from CD4+ or CD8+ T cells sorted from blood, collected in a trial of the OX40 agonist ivuxolimab. These receptors were obtained from an adult with an advanced solid tumor such as melanoma, head and neck, liver or kidney cancer.

The J gene is TRBJ2-2, the V gene TRBV28, with 11 bases fitting TRBD2. J lost 3 bases, V lost 10 bases, and 7 bases had no gene match. This CDR3 has 15 amino acids. Germline lookup yields CDR1 MDHEN and CDR2 SYDVKM. CDR3: CATHSGRADTGELFF. The CDR3 coding sequence is TGTGCCACCCATAGCGGGAGGGCGGACACCGGGGAGCTGTTTTTT.

V gene TRBV2 combines with J gene TRBJ1-2; 9 bases agree with TRBD1. Germline CDR1 is SNHLY and CDR2 is FYNNEI. The V gene end was trimmed by 6 bases and the J gene end by 6 bases; junction bases not matched to a gene: 5. This CDR3 spans 13 amino acids. The CDR3 spells CASRAGTGNGYTF. The CDR3 DNA is TGTGCCAGCAGAGCCGGGACAGGGAATGGCTACACCTTC.